Each of the 21 T cell receptor beta chains below was sequenced from the same sample in a study of OX40 agonist ivuxolimab in advanced cancers. Library preparation used the immunoSEQ multiplex PCR assay. TCRdb took this table from immuneACCESS and kept in-frame rearrangements with V and J called. Such tables lack part of the clones; where checked against another copy, unresolved V genes explain under half of the gap, and the rest is unexplained. The sample table shows about 82,000 clones, and about 82% are seen once. Around 6.3% of the sample rests with the top ten. The sample here was CD4+ or CD8+ T cells sorted from blood, taken in a trial of the OX40 agonist ivuxolimab. All receptors come from an adult with an advanced solid tumor such as melanoma, head and neck, liver or kidney cancer.

This sequence joins TRBV5-1 and TRBJ1-2; D may be TRBD1 (5 bases). The CDR3 length is 15 residues. Trimming cost V 0 bases and J 10 bases, with 19 bases left between them. The germline V gene has CDR1 SGHRS and CDR2 YFSETQ. In DNA form, the CDR3 reads TGCGCCAGCAGCTTGGTGGAATCGGGACCGCTCATCTACACCTTC. As protein: CASSLVESGPLIYTF.

Here the CDR3 reads CASKDGRGRETQYF. CDR3 coding DNA: TGTGCCAGTAAAGACGGCAGGGGGAGGGAGACCCAGTACTTC. The genes are TRBV19 and TRBJ2-5, with D maybe TRBD1 (7 bases). V lost 7 bases and J 5 bases, leaving 17 bases between the germline ends. From germline, CDR1 is LNHDA and CDR2 SQIVND (reference sequence). The length of the CDR3 is 14 residues.

The J gene is TRBJ1-5, the V gene TRBV25-1; 9 bases line up with TRBD1. There are 18 residues in the CDR3. Germline-derived CDR1 and CDR2 are MGHDK and SYGVNS. The V gene end was trimmed by 2 bases and the J gene end by 6 bases; junction bases not matched to a gene: 14. For the CDR3, the DNA is TGTGCCAGCAGTGAACATTCCGGGACAGGGTTTTCGGGTCAGCCCCAGCATTTT. Translation: CASSEHSGTGFSGQPQHF.

This chain links TRBV25-1 with TRBJ1-1; D is uncertain. The V end was cut by 6 bases, the J end by 0 bases, with 5 bases between. In germline, CDR1 is MGHDK, CDR2 SYGVNS. The CDR3 is made up of 12 amino acids. CDR3 in amino acids: CASRNMNTEAFF. The CDR3 DNA is TGTGCCAGCAGGAATATGAACACTGAAGCTTTCTTT.

CDR3 amino acids: CASSQWPVAGVAEQFF. The CDR3 DNA sequence: TGTGCCAGCAGCCAGTGGCCTGTCGCGGGAGTGGCTGAGCAGTTCTTC. The J gene is TRBJ2-1, the V gene TRBV7-3; 7 bases are a match to TRBD2. V lost 5 bases to trimming and J lost 9 bases; unmatched junction nucleotides: 16. Looked up from germline, CDR1 is SGHTA and CDR2 is FQGTGA. The CDR3 is made up of 16 amino acids.

This clone is a singleton in its sample. V usage is TRBV9 and J usage is TRBJ1-1, with D perhaps matching TRBD1 (6 bases). Trimming pared 10 bases from V and 5 bases from J, leaving 12 bases between. CDR1 and CDR2 from the germline V gene are SGDLS and YYNGEE. The CDR3 totals 11 residues. The CDR3 sequence is CAPRRGTEAFF. CDR3 sequence (DNA): TGTGCCCCCCGGAGGGGGACTGAAGCTTTCTTT.

The rearrangement uses TRBV11-3 and TRBJ1-1; D unclear. Germline lookup yields CDR1 SGHNT and CDR2 YENEEA. The CDR3 covers 11 residues. The V gene lost 5 bases and the J gene lost 5 bases, with 6 bases spanning the gap. CDR3 amino acids: CASSGGTEAFF. The CDR3 DNA reads TGTGCCAGCAGCGGAGGGACTGAAGCTTTCTTT.

This sequence joins TRBV7-8 and TRBJ2-3, with no clear D. The CDR3 extends over 15 amino acids. V was shortened by 1 base and J by 2 bases, with 10 bases between the two germline ends. The germline V gene has CDR1 SGHVS and CDR2 FQNEAQ. The chain's CDR3 is CASSLEDSYTDTQYF. CDR3 DNA: TGTGCCAGCAGCTTAGAAGACTCCTACACAGATACGCAGTATTTT.

The rearrangement joins TRBV7-2 to TRBJ1-1, with D tentatively TRBD1 (6 bases). The V gene lost 7 bases and the J gene lost 4 bases, with 16 bases spanning the gap. Looked up from germline, CDR1 is SGHTA and CDR2 is FQGNSA. The CDR3 has 14 residues. CDR3 sequence (DNA): TGTGCCAGCAATTACTTTACAGGGAGCACTGAAGCTTTCTTT. Translating it yields CASNYFTGSTEAFF.

The chain uses TRBV7-3 and TRBJ2-1, with a possible D match to TRBD1 (5 bases). Germline assignment: CDR1 SGHTA and CDR2 FQGTGA. The CDR3 extends over 14 amino acids. Trimming cost V 5 bases and J 6 bases, with 14 bases left between them. The CDR3 DNA reads as TGTGCCAGCAGCCTCCTGGGGCTTGGCAATGAGCAGTTCTTC. Translation gives CASSLLGLGNEQFF.

The rearrangement links TRBV18 to TRBJ2-2, with 9 bases fitting TRBD2. Trimming at V came to 3 bases and at J to 6 bases, leaving 5 bases not matched to a gene. The CDR3 contains 15 residues. Germline CDR1 and CDR2: KGHSH and LQKENI. The CDR3 nucleotides are TGTGCCAGCTCACCTCGGCGGGAGGGCGCCGGGGAGCTGTTTTTT. Encoded protein: CASSPRREGAGELFF.

The CDR3 DNA reads as TGTGCCAGCAGCTTAAACGAGAGGGCCGCCTACAATGAGCAGTTCTTC. This sequence encodes CASSLNERAAYNEQFF. The J gene is TRBJ2-1, the V gene TRBV7-2, with D perhaps TRBD2 (5 bases). Germline CDR1 and CDR2: SGHTA and FQGNSA. V was shortened by 2 bases and J by 2 bases, with 13 bases between the two germline ends. This CDR3 is 16 amino acids long. Full variable domain (rest looked up from reference TRBV7-2 and TRBJ2-1): GAGVSQSPSNKVTEKGKDVELRCDPISGHTALYWYRQSLGQGLEFLIYFQGNSAPDKSGLPSDRFSAERTGGSVSTLTIQRTQQEDSAVYLCASSLNERAAYNEQFFGPGTRLTVL.

The CDR3 here is CASSPQGSSGNTIYF. CDR3 coding DNA: TGTGCCAGCTCACCCCAGGGGAGCTCTGGAAACACCATATATTTT. The rearrangement links TRBV18 to TRBJ1-3, with TRBD1 as a possible D gene (6 bases). Trimming cost V 3 bases and J 0 bases, with 9 bases left between them. The CDR3 extends over 15 amino acids. From germline, CDR1 is KGHSH and CDR2 LQKENI.

The count of this clone is one. The V and J genes are TRBV6-6 and TRBJ2-1; D may correspond to TRBD1 or TRBD2 (5 bases each). CDR1 is MNHNY and CDR2 is SVGAGI in the germline V gene (reference sequence). The CDR3 is 14 amino acids. Trimming removed 8 bases from V and 10 bases from J, with 21 bases in between. The CDR3 loop reads CASSRDGEQGEQFF. The CDR3 coding sequence is TGTGCCAGCTCCCGGGACGGTGAACAAGGGGAGCAGTTCTTC.

This sequence joins TRBV5-1 and TRBJ1-1, with D hard to call. The CDR3 is made up of 11 amino acids. From germline, CDR1 is SGHRS and CDR2 YFSETQ. Trimming removed 5 bases at V and 8 bases at J, with 10 bases between. CDR3 nucleotide sequence: TGCGCCAGCAGGATCGCCGCCGAAGCTTTCTTT. It is translated as CASRIAAEAFF.

The V gene is TRBV5-1, the J gene TRBJ1-2, with D perhaps matching TRBD1 (6 bases). Germline V CDR1 and CDR2: SGHRS, YFSETQ. The CDR3 is 16 amino acids. V dropped 1 base and J dropped 2 bases, with 15 bases sitting between them. The CDR3 DNA follows: TGCGCCAGCAGCTTGAGTGGACAGACGACGAACTATGGCTACACCTTC. Encoded protein: CASSLSGQTTNYGYTF. Full variable domain (missing parts from reference TRBV5-1 and TRBJ1-2): KAGVTQTPRYLIKTRGQQVTLSCSPISGHRSVSWYQQTPGQGLQFLFEYFSETQRNKGNFPGRFSGRQFSNSRSEMNVSTLELGDSALYLCASSLSGQTTNYGYTFGSGTRLTVV.

The CDR3 here is CAWSVQGLRSDTQYF. CDR3 in DNA: TGTGCCTGGAGTGTACAGGGCCTTCGGTCAGATACGCAGTATTTT. The chain combines TRBV30 with TRBJ2-3, with D perhaps matching TRBD1 (6 bases). This CDR3 region has 15 residues. Between the trimmed V and J ends, which lost 0 bases and 4 bases, there was a span of 14 bases. In germline, CDR1 is GTSNPN, CDR2 SVGIG (reference sequence).

This chain connects TRBV5-4 to TRBJ1-4; possibly TRBD1 for D (5 bases). Per germline, CDR1 SGHNT and CDR2 YYREEE (reference sequence). Between the trimmed V and J ends, which lost 3 bases and 12 bases, there was a span of 12 bases. The CDR3 consists of 12 residues. The CDR3 nucleotides are TGTGCCAGCAGCTGGGGCGGGGACGAACTGTTTTTT. It specifies CASSWGGDELFF. The full variable domain, in which reference TRBV5-4 and TRBJ1-4 provide the parts outside the CDR3, is ETGVTQSPTHLIKTRGQQVTLRCSSQSGHNTVSWYQQALGQGPQFIFQYYREEENGRGNFPPRFSGLQFPNYSSELNVNALELDDSALYLCASSWGGDELFFGSGTQLSVL.

This clone was seen only a few times. The chain couples TRBV29-1 to TRBJ2-1; D call uncertain. V was clipped by 4 bases and J by 7 bases, with 8 bases between them. The CDR3 spans 11 residues. Germline CDR1 and CDR2: SQVTM and ANQGSEA. CDR3 loop: CSVGPGNEQFF. CDR3 DNA sequence: TGCAGCGTTGGTCCCGGGAATGAGCAGTTCTTC.

The chain employs TRBV7-2 and TRBJ2-3; D gene ambiguous. The CDR3 runs to 16 residues. Trimming took off 1 base at V and 3 bases at J, with 14 bases between the two ends. CDR1 and CDR2 (germline): SGHTA, FQGNSA. CDR3 in DNA: TGTGCCAGCAGCTTAGGCCCTCCTACGGAAACAGATACGCAGTATTTT. It specifies CASSLGPPTETDTQYF.

The rearrangement joins TRBV6-1 to TRBJ1-4; the D is unclear. The V gene lost 4 bases and the J gene lost 6 bases, with 18 bases spanning the gap. Germline V gives CDR1 MNHNS, CDR2 SASEGT. This CDR3 region has 16 residues. CDR3 in amino acids: CASSGGPVGLDEKLFF. The CDR3 DNA is TGTGCCAGCAGTGGGGGTCCAGTGGGCTTGGATGAAAAACTGTTTTTT.